The next 5 T cell receptor beta chains were all read from a single sample in a study of T cell repertoires in cytomegalovirus infection. Using its own MiXCR run on the reads, TCRdb lists one record per CDR3 protein. The table records tens of thousands of distinct CDR3 sequences, around 40% of them present only once. Their specific antigens are unknown. This sample comprised CD8+ T cells from cultured PBMCs, obtained from culture after CMV antigen stimulation. The source is a human donor in good health (CMV status not recorded). Some clones in this sample may be carry-over from other donors' samples.

The sample holds one count of this clonotype. V is TRBV7-6 and J is TRBJ2-7; perhaps TRBD1 as D (6 bases). The V gene's germline CDR1 is SGHVS and CDR2 FNYEAQ. Between the trimmed V and J ends, which lost 1 base and 2 bases, there was a span of 9 bases. CDR3 size: 14 residues. The CDR3 coding sequence is TGTGCCAGCAGCTTAGGGGCAGGGGCCTACGAGCAGTACTTC. Encoded protein: CASSLGAGAYEQYF. The full variable domain, completed using reference TRBV7-6 and TRBJ2-7, is GAGVSQSPRYKVTKRGQDVALRCDPISGHVSLYWYRQALGQGPEFLTYFNYEAQQDKSGLPNDRFSAERPEGSISTLTIQRTEQRDSAMYRCASSLGAGAYEQYFGPGTRLTVT.

This clonotype has just a few counts. V usage is TRBV6-2 or TRBV6-3 and J usage is TRBJ2-7; no firm D call. This CDR3 spans 12 amino acids. Germline CDR1 reads MNHEY; CDR2 reads SVGEGT. V was pared by 6 bases and J by 1 base, with 7 bases between. The CDR3 nucleotides are TGTGCCAGCAGAACACGTTCCTACGAGCAGTACTTC. This encodes CASRTRSYEQYF.

The chain carries TRBV7-2 and TRBJ2-7; TRBD2 matches 9 bases. Germline-derived CDR1 and CDR2 are SGHTA and FQGNSA. The trim removed 1 base at V and 2 bases at J, leaving 9 bases unmatched. The CDR3 runs 17 residues. The CDR3 bases are TGTGCCAGCAGCTTAGTCTTTGCGGGACTAGCCCCCTACGAGCAGTACTTC. Translating gives CASSLVFAGLAPYEQYF.

This CDR3 is CASSRTGGNYEQYF. CDR3 DNA sequence: TGTGCCAGCAGCCGGACAGGGGGGAATTACGAGCAGTACTTC. This chain connects TRBV7-9 to TRBJ2-7, with 10 bases identical to TRBD1. The V gene end was trimmed by 5 bases and the J gene end by 4 bases; junction bases not matched to a gene: 5. This CDR3 region has 14 residues. Germline lookup yields CDR1 SEHNR and CDR2 FQNEAQ (reference sequence).

This chain joins TRBV6-2 or TRBV6-3 and TRBJ2-5; D might be TRBD1 (6 bases). The germline V gene has CDR1 MNHEY and CDR2 SVGEGT. The CDR3 contains 15 residues. The ends were cut back, 6 bases at V and 1 base at J, with 15 bases in the middle. The CDR3 here is CASRRQDSAQETQYF. DNA of the CDR3: TGTGCCAGCAGACGTCAGGACAGCGCCCAAGAGACCCAGTACTTC.